A selection of T cell receptor beta chains follows, all from one sample in a study of T cell responses to AZD1222 COVID-19 vaccine. Assay: immunoSEQ multiplex PCR; the TCRdb copy retains only in-frame clones and omits some. The sample consists of 140,000 to 150,000 clones, around nine tenths of them appearing once. The sequencing here drew on peripheral blood, taken on day 0 of MenACWY control vaccination. The receptor source for this set is an adult in good health. CDR3s include the opening cysteine and the closing phenylalanine or tryptophan. The order of the fields is CDR3 length, V gene, J gene, CDR3 protein.

cdr3_length: 16
v_call: TRBV27
j_call: TRBJ2-1
cdr3_aa: CASSFSGLAGSYEQFF

cdr3_length: 16
v_call: TRBV30
j_call: TRBJ1-1
cdr3_aa: CAWSVQATSKNTEAFF

cdr3_length: 15
v_call: TRBV2
j_call: TRBJ1-5
cdr3_aa: CASSPRFQGHQPQHF

cdr3_length: 15
v_call: TRBV7-3
j_call: TRBJ2-2
cdr3_aa: CASSPLGLASGELFF

cdr3_length: 13
v_call: TRBV30
j_call: TRBJ1-2
cdr3_aa: CAWTRTGSEGYTF

cdr3_length: 17
v_call: TRBV19
j_call: TRBJ2-1
cdr3_aa: CASSIGLGGSSYNEQFF

cdr3_length: 15
v_call: TRBV2
j_call: TRBJ2-6
cdr3_aa: CASSVDSSGANVLTF

cdr3_length: 18
v_call: TRBV5-4
j_call: TRBJ2-3
cdr3_aa: CASSLAGLGGGYTDTQYF

cdr3_length: 14
v_call: TRBV3-1/TRBV3-2
j_call: TRBJ2-7
cdr3_aa: CASSQGLHTYEQYF

cdr3_length: 14
v_call: TRBV6-5
j_call: TRBJ1-1
cdr3_aa: CASSGQGTNTEAFF

cdr3_length: 14
v_call: TRBV9
j_call: TRBJ1-5
cdr3_aa: CASSVEGGGQPQHF

cdr3_length: 14
v_call: TRBV5-1
j_call: TRBJ1-2
cdr3_aa: CASDAGQGTSGYTF

cdr3_length: 15
v_call: TRBV27
j_call: TRBJ2-3
cdr3_aa: CASSSLIPIADTQYF

cdr3_length: 14
v_call: TRBV7-6
j_call: TRBJ1-1
cdr3_aa: CASSLSGLNTEAFF

cdr3_length: 13
v_call: TRBV18
j_call: TRBJ1-1
cdr3_aa: CASSHGGNTEAFF

cdr3_length: 12
v_call: TRBV5-8
j_call: TRBJ1-2
cdr3_aa: CASSLMGYGYTF

cdr3_length: 15
v_call: TRBV2
j_call: TRBJ1-5
cdr3_aa: CASTGLGPGNQPQHF

cdr3_length: 15
v_call: TRBV6-5
j_call: TRBJ1-3
cdr3_aa: CASSYSSGWGNTIYF

cdr3_length: 14
v_call: TRBV4-2
j_call: TRBJ2-7
cdr3_aa: CASSQGQEDYEQYF

cdr3_length: 16
v_call: TRBV12-5
j_call: TRBJ2-2
cdr3_aa: CASGLVFRGRTGELFF

cdr3_length: 14
v_call: TRBV19
j_call: TRBJ2-5
cdr3_aa: CASKVSRLHETQYF

cdr3_length: 14
v_call: TRBV11-3
j_call: TRBJ1-2
cdr3_aa: CASSLDDRGLGYTF

cdr3_length: 16
v_call: TRBV4-1
j_call: TRBJ2-7
cdr3_aa: CASSQDLGGTWSEQYF